The 8 T cell receptor beta chains below come from one sample, sequenced in a study of T cell repertoires in cytomegalovirus infection. MiXCR, run by TCRdb on the reads, gives a single entry per CDR3 protein. The data contain 500,000 to 600,000 distinct CDR3 sequences, more than 15% of them singletons. Sequenced sample: CD8+ T cells from PBMCs. Receptor source: a human donor in good health (CMV status not recorded). Some clones in this sample may be carry-over from other donors' samples.

There are a few counts of this clonotype. The CDR3 loop reads CATSDLTSPDTQYF. The CDR3, as DNA: TGTGCCACCAGTGATTTGACCTCGCCAGATACGCAGTATTTT. This chain joins TRBV24-1 and TRBJ2-3; D remains ambiguous. Germline values: CDR1 KGHDR, CDR2 SFDVKD. The CDR3 is 14 residues long. V lost 0 bases, J lost 4 bases, and 7 bases lay in between.

This clonotype was recorded at least ten times. This chain uses TRBV27 with TRBJ2-1, with D uncertain. The germline CDR1 and CDR2 sequences are MNHEY and SMNVEV (reference sequence). This CDR3 region has 12 residues. Deletions cut 6 bases from V and 10 bases from J, with 13 bases between. The CDR3 reads CASSPPGREQFF. CDR3 in DNA: TGTGCCAGCAGCCCCCCCGGGCGAGAGCAGTTCTTC.

Ten or more counts support this clonotype. This CDR3 reads CASSLDSIYSIQPQHF. The DNA of the CDR3 is TGTGCCAGCAGCTTAGACAGTATATACTCAATTCAGCCCCAGCATTTT. The genes are TRBV7-2 and TRBJ1-5; D is unresolved. This CDR3 region has 16 residues. Germline CDR1 reads SGHTA; CDR2 reads FQGNSA. Trimming took 1 base from V and 6 from J, leaving 16 bases between them.

The chain links TRBV6-5 to TRBJ2-2, with a weak D call TRBD1 (5 bases). Deletions cut 0 bases from V and 5 bases from J, with 7 bases between. The CDR3 covers 14 residues. Germline CDR1 is MNHEY and CDR2 is SVGAGI. CDR3 residues: CASSYSTETGELFF. In DNA form, the CDR3 reads TGTGCCAGCAGTTACTCGACAGAAACCGGGGAGCTGTTTTTT.

This clonotype was seen repeatedly, ten times or more. V gene TRBV12-3 or TRBV12-4 combines with J gene TRBJ2-6; the match to TRBD1 covers 7 bases. With 5 bases clipped from V and 2 bases from J, the junction kept 3 bases outside the gene matches. The CDR3 has 15 residues. This CDR3 is CASSRTGPGANVLTF. DNA for the CDR3: TGTGCCAGCAGTAGGACAGGTCCTGGGGCCAACGTCCTGACTTTC.

V is TRBV11-2 and J is TRBJ2-7; D unresolved. The germline CDR1 and CDR2 sequences are SGHAT and FQNNGV. V gave up 8 bases and J gave up 5 bases, with 13 bases separating them. CDR3 length: 12 amino acids. The CDR3 here is CASGSVSHEQYF. The DNA for the CDR3 is TGTGCCAGCGGTTCCGTTTCCCACGAGCAGTACTTC.

The sample holds many counts of this clonotype. DNA for the CDR3: TGTGCCAGCAGCTTCCTACAGGGGTACACTGAAGCTTTCTTT. It yields the protein CASSFLQGYTEAFF. The chain couples TRBV7-4 to TRBJ1-1, with TRBD1 matching 7 bases. Germline lookup yields CDR1 SGHVT and CDR2 SQSDAQ. The ends lost 3 bases at V and 3 bases at J; junction bases unmatched: 4. This CDR3 has 14 residues.

There are many counts of this clonotype. V gene TRBV12-3 or TRBV12-4 combines with J gene TRBJ1-4, with D possibly being TRBD1 (5 bases). CDR3 length equals 11 residues. V was shortened by 6 bases and J by 14 bases, with 13 bases between the two germline ends. The CDR3 loop reads CASRTTGPLFF. Here the CDR3 DNA reads TGTGCCAGCAGGACCACGGGGCCTCTGTTTTTT.